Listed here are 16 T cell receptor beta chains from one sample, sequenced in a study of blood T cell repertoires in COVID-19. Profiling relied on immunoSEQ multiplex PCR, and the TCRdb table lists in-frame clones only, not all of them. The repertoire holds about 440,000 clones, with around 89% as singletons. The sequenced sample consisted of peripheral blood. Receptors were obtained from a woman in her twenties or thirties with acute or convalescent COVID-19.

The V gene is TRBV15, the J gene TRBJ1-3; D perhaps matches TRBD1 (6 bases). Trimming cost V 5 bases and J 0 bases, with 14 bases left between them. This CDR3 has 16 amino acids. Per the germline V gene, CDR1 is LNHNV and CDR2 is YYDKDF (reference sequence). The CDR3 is CATSWTRDNSGNTIYF. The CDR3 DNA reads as TGTGCCACCAGCTGGACCAGGGACAACTCTGGAAACACCATATATTTT.

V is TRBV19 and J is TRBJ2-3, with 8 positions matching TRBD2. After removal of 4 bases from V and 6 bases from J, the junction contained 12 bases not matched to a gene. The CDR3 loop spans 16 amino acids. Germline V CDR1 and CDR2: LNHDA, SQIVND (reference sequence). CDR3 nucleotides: TGTGCCAGTAGTACGAGAGGGACTAGTTGGGGTGATACGCAGTATTTT. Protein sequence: CASSTRGTSWGDTQYF.

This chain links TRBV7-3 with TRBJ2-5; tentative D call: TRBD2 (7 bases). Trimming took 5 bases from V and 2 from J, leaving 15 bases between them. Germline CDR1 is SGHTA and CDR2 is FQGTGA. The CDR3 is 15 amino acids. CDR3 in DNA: TGTGCCAGCAGCCCCGCGGGGGCTATACAAGAGACCCAGTACTTC. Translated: CASSPAGAIQETQYF.

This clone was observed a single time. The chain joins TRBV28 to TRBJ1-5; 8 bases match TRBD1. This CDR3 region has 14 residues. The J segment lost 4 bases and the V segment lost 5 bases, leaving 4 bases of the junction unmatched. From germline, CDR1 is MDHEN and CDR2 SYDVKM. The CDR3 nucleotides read TGTGCCAGCAGTCACAGGGGGAGAAATCAGCCCCAGCATTTT. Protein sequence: CASSHRGRNQPQHF.

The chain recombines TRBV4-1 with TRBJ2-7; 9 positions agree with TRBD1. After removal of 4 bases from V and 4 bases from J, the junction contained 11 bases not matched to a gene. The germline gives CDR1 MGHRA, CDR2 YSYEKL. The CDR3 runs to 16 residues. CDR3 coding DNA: TGCGCCAGCAGCCCTATATTGGGACAGGGAAATTACGAGCAGTACTTC. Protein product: CASSPILGQGNYEQYF.

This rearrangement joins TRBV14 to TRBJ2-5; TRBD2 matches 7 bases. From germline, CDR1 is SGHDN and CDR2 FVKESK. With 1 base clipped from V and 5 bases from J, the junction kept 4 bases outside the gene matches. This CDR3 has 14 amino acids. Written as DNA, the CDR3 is TGTGCCAGCAGCCAAGGGGGGGGTTTGGAGACCCAGTACTTC. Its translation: CASSQGGGLETQYF.

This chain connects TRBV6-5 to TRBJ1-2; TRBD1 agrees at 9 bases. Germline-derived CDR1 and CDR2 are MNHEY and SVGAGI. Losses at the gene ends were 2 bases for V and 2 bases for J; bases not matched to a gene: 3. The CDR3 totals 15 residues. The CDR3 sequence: CASSYLGTGNYGYTF. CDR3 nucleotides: TGTGCCAGCAGTTACCTCGGGACAGGGAACTATGGCTACACCTTC.

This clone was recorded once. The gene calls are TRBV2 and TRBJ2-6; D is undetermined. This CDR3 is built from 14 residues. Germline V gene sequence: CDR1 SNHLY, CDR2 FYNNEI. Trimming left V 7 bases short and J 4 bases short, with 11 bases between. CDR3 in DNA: TGTGCCAGCACACGGTCGTGGGGGGCCAACGTCCTGACTTTC. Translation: CASTRSWGANVLTF.

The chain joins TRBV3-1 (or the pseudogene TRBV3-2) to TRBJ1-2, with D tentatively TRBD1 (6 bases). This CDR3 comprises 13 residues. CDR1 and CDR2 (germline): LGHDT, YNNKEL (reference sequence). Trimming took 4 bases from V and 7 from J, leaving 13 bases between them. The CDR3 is CASSPHNRAGYTF. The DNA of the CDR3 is TGTGCCAGCAGCCCCCACAACAGGGCTGGCTACACCTTC.

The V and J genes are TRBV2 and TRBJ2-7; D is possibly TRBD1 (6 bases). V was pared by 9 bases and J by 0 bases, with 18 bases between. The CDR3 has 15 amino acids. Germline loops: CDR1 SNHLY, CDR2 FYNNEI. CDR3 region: CASLDLQGNSYEQYF. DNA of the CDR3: TGTGCCAGTCTCGACTTACAGGGCAACTCCTACGAGCAGTACTTC.

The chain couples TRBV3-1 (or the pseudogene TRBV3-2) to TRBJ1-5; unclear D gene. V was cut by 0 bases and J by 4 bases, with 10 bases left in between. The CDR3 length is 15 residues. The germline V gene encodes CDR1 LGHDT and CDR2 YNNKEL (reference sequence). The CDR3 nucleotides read TGTGCCAGCAGCCAAGATGAGGGTCCAAATCAGCCCCAGCATTTT. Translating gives CASSQDEGPNQPQHF.

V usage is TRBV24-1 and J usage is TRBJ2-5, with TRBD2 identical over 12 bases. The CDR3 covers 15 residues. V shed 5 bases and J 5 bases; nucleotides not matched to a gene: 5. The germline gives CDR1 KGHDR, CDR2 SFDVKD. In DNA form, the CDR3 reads TGTGCCACCAGTGGGCTAGCGGGGGGGCAGGAGACCCAGTACTTC. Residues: CATSGLAGGQETQYF.

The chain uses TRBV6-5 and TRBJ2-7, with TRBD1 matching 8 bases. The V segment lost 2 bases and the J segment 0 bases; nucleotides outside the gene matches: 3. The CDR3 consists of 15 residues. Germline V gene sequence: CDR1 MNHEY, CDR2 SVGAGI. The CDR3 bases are TGTGCCAGCAGTTACGGGGACAGGACCTCCTACGAGCAGTACTTC. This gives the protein CASSYGDRTSYEQYF.

CDR3 sequence reads: CASSYAGGGADTQYF. The CDR3 DNA reads TGTGCCAGCAGTTATGCGGGGGGAGGGGCAGATACGCAGTATTTT. This chain joins TRBV6-2 or TRBV6-3 and TRBJ2-3; 8 positions match TRBD2. V gave up 3 bases and J gave up 4 bases; unmatched junction bases: 6. This CDR3 contains 15 residues. The germline CDR1 and CDR2 sequences are MNHEY and SVGEGT.

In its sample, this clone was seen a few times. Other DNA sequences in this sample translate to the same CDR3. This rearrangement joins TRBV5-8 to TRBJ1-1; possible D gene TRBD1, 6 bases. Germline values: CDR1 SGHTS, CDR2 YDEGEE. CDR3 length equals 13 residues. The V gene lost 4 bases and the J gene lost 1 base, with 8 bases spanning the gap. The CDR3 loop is CASSLTGNTEAFF. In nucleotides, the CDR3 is TGTGCCAGCAGCCTGACAGGGAACACTGAAGCTTTCTTT.

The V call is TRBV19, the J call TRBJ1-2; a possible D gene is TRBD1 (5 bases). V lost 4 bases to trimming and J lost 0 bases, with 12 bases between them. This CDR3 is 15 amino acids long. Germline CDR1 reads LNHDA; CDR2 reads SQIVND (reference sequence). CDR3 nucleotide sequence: TGTGCCAGTAGTAGGGGAGGGGCCACTAACTATGGCTACACCTTC. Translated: CASSRGGATNYGYTF.